These 21 T cell receptor beta chains originate from one sample sequenced in a study of T cell responses to AZD1222 COVID-19 vaccine. Libraries were prepared by immunoSEQ multiplex PCR; TCRdb keeps only in-frame clonotypes and omits some of them. The sample holds roughly 130,000 clones, 80% to 90% seen once. Sample: peripheral blood, taken on day 0 of AZD1222 vaccination. The receptors here all came from an adult in good health.

The gene calls are TRBV9 and TRBJ2-7, with D possibly matching TRBD1 (6 bases). V lost 4 bases, J lost 6 bases, and 20 bases lay in between. Germline-derived CDR1 and CDR2 are SGDLS and YYNGEE. The CDR3 contains 15 residues. Here the CDR3 DNA reads TGTGCCAGCAGCCCTCGGGACACCGGCAAGCGCGAGCAGTACTTC. Amino acids: CASSPRDTGKREQYF.

The J gene is TRBJ2-7, the V gene TRBV9; no reliable D call. The CDR3 sequence is 13 residues long. Germline CDR1 is SGDLS and CDR2 is YYNGEE. V lost 0 bases to trimming and J lost 3 bases, with 7 bases between them. The DNA for the CDR3 is TGTGCCAGCAGCGTAGCAAGCAGCTACGAGCAGTACTTC. The encoded protein is CASSVASSYEQYF.

The chain recombines TRBV5-1 with TRBJ2-1, with 8 positions matching TRBD1. The CDR3 spans 17 residues. The germline V gene encodes CDR1 SGHRS and CDR2 YFSETQ. With 0 bases clipped from V and 3 bases from J, the junction kept 8 bases outside the gene matches. The CDR3 here is CASSLGRTGSIYNEQFF. CDR3 in DNA: TGCGCCAGCAGCTTGGGACGGACAGGGTCTATCTACAATGAGCAGTTCTTC.

This clone was detected only once. This chain uses TRBV19 with TRBJ1-2, with unresolved D. Germline assignment: CDR1 LNHDA and CDR2 SQIVND (reference sequence). V was pared by 4 bases and J by 3 bases, with 15 bases between. This CDR3 is built from 15 residues. In DNA form, the CDR3 reads TGTGCCAGTAGTACCCGACCGGCCGAGGACTATGGCTACACCTTC. Its protein is CASSTRPAEDYGYTF.

This clone was observed once. The CDR3 DNA is TGTGCCAGTAGTAGTTGGGGGGACTCTGGGGCCAACGTCCTGACTTTC. This gives the protein CASSSWGDSGANVLTF. This chain links TRBV19 with TRBJ2-6; the D gene is possibly TRBD2 (6 bases). The V gene's germline CDR1 is LNHDA and CDR2 SQIVND (reference sequence). This CDR3 has 16 residues. Trimming shortened V by 4 bases and J by 0 bases, and 10 bases separated the two germline ends. The full variable domain, rest sourced from reference TRBV19 and TRBJ2-6, is DGGITQSPKYLFRKEGQNVTLSCEQNLNHDAMYWYRQDPGQGLRLIYYSQIVNDFQKGDIAEGYSVSREKKESFPLTVTSAQKNPTAFYLCASSSWGDSGANVLTFGAGSRLTVL.

The gene calls are TRBV19 and TRBJ2-1; the D gene is possibly TRBD2 (5 bases). The CDR3 is 14 amino acids. Trimming shortened V by 3 bases and J by 5 bases, and 11 bases separated the two germline ends. Germline loops: CDR1 LNHDA, CDR2 SQIVND (reference sequence). CDR3 residues: CASSMRREDNEQFF. CDR3 nucleotides: TGTGCCAGTAGTATGAGACGGGAAGACAATGAGCAGTTCTTC.

This sequence joins TRBV7-9 and TRBJ1-4, with 12 bases lining up with TRBD1. There are 16 residues in the CDR3. The germline gives CDR1 SEHNR, CDR2 FQNEAQ (reference sequence). V lost 2 bases and J lost 7; bases outside the gene matches: 5. The CDR3 spells CASSLQPGQGAEKLFF. In DNA, the CDR3 is TGTGCCAGCAGCTTACAACCGGGACAGGGGGCTGAAAAACTGTTTTTT.

The J gene is TRBJ2-7, the V gene TRBV11-2, with 7 bases identical to TRBD2. V lost 5 bases to trimming and J lost 2 bases; unmatched junction nucleotides: 15. CDR3 length equals 17 residues. Germline CDR1 SGHAT, CDR2 FQNNGV. Here the CDR3 DNA reads TGTGCCAGCAGCCCTTATATGAGAGCTAGCGGTGCCTACGAGCAGTACTTC. Translated: CASSPYMRASGAYEQYF. The entire variable domain, with the rest obtained from reference TRBV11-2 and TRBJ2-7, is as follows: EAGVAQSPRYKIIEKRQSVAFWCNPISGHATLYWYQQILGQGPKLLIQFQNNGVVDDSQLPKDRFSAERLKGVDSTLKIQPAKLEDSAVYLCASSPYMRASGAYEQYFGPGTRLTVT.

In this sample, this clone turned up a few times. The rearrangement uses TRBV24-1 and TRBJ1-2; the D gene is possibly TRBD1 (5 bases). The CDR3 spans 12 residues. The V gene's germline CDR1 is KGHDR and CDR2 SFDVKD. Deletions cut 9 bases from V and 1 base from J, with 8 bases between. The CDR3 coding sequence is TGTGCCACCCAGGGACTTAACTATGGCTACACCTTC. Protein sequence: CATQGLNYGYTF.

This chain uses TRBV5-6 with TRBJ2-7; D perhaps matches TRBD1 (5 bases). V lost 5 bases and J lost 7, with 13 bases in between. The length of the CDR3 is 12 residues. Per the germline V gene, CDR1 is SGHDT and CDR2 is YYEEEE. The CDR3 sequence: CASRVRAREQYF. The CDR3 region has the DNA TGTGCCAGCAGAGTCAGGGCTCGGGAGCAGTACTTC.

CDR3 nucleotides: TGTGCCAGCAGCCCCGGGACTAGCGGGTATAGGGAGTTCTTC. Encoded protein: CASSPGTSGYREFF. This chain links TRBV14 with TRBJ2-1; 12 nucleotides line up with TRBD2. The junction had 9 bases not matched to a gene; V was cut back by 4 bases and J by 14 bases. CDR1 and CDR2 from the germline V gene are SGHDN and FVKESK. The CDR3 is made up of 14 amino acids.

The chain joins TRBV20-1 to TRBJ2-7; tentatively, D is TRBD1 (6 bases). Per the germline V gene, CDR1 is DFQATT and CDR2 is SNEGSKA (reference sequence). The CDR3 is 11 amino acids. Written as DNA, the CDR3 is TGCAGCCAACAGGGCCCCTACGAGCAGTACTTC. This codes for CSQQGPYEQYF.

The chain carries TRBV5-1 and TRBJ2-7, with D unclear. The CDR3 is 14 residues long. CDR1 and CDR2 from the germline V gene are SGHRS and YFSETQ. Trimming shortened V by 1 base and J by 2 bases, and 10 bases separated the two germline ends. As DNA, the CDR3 is TGCGCCAGCAGCTTGCTTGGGGAAACCTACGAGCAGTACTTC. Translating it yields CASSLLGETYEQYF.

The chain employs TRBV4-3 and TRBJ2-3; either TRBD1 or TRBD2 may supply D (5 bases each). From germline, CDR1 is LGHNA and CDR2 YSLEER. Trimming removed 3 bases from V and 4 bases from J, with 11 bases in between. CDR3 length equals 14 residues. CDR3 nucleotide sequence: TGCGCCAGCAGCCAGAGGGGTCCCGCAGATACGCAGTATTTT. As protein: CASSQRGPADTQYF.

This chain uses TRBV5-3 with TRBJ1-5, with D unclear. TRBV5-3 is an open reading frame, and its role is uncertain. This CDR3 comprises 15 residues. Trimming took 1 base from V and 7 from J, leaving 15 bases between them. CDR3 nucleotides: TGTGCCAGAAGCTTGTTAGGGCTTAGACTCCAGCCCCAGCATTTT. Translating it yields CARSLLGLRLQPQHF.

V gene TRBV19 combines with J gene TRBJ2-2, with 8 positions matching TRBD2. CDR3 length equals 14 residues. Germline CDR1 is LNHDA and CDR2 is SQIVND (reference sequence). Trimming removed 6 bases from V and 4 bases from J; junction bases left unmatched: 4. The CDR3 protein is CASSGRAGTGELFF. The CDR3 bases are TGTGCCAGTAGCGGGAGGGCCGGCACCGGGGAGCTGTTTTTT.

The chain couples TRBV28 to TRBJ1-6; D possibly corresponds to TRBD1 (5 bases). Per germline, CDR1 MDHEN and CDR2 SYDVKM. V was trimmed by 5 bases and J by 15 bases, leaving 20 bases between them. The CDR3 contains 14 residues. CDR3 protein: CASSIRQSPGVLHF. Written as DNA, the CDR3 is TGTGCCAGCAGTATTCGACAGTCCCCCGGGGTCCTCCACTTT.

The V gene is TRBV2, the J gene TRBJ2-7; TRBD2 agrees at 9 bases. Trimming took 6 bases from V and 2 from J; bases not matched to a gene: 8. This CDR3 region has 15 residues. In germline, CDR1 is SNHLY, CDR2 FYNNEI. This chain's CDR3 is CASSLLAGQTYEQYF. DNA for the CDR3: TGTGCCAGCAGCCTACTAGCGGGCCAAACCTACGAGCAGTACTTC.

This clone was observed a single time. In DNA, the CDR3 is TGCAGCGTTGGAAGGGTCCAGCGGCCTAGCACAGATACGCAGTATTTT. Amino acids: CSVGRVQRPSTDTQYF. The chain joins TRBV29-1 to TRBJ2-3; weak D call: TRBD2 (5 bases). Germline CDR1 reads SQVTM; CDR2 reads ANQGSEA. Between the trimmed V and J ends, which lost 4 bases and 0 bases, there was a span of 17 bases. The CDR3 extends over 16 amino acids.

Remarks on this clone: Sequence at one end of the junction differs from germline and may be a read error. This rearrangement joins TRBV9 to TRBJ1-1; 7 bases align to TRBD1. Germline V lookup: CDR1 SGDLS, CDR2 YYNGEE. CDR3 length equals 16 residues. The CDR3 DNA sequence: TGTGTCAGCAGCGGATCGAGAACAGGGGAGGGCACTGAAGCTTTCTTT. This codes for CVSSGSRTGEGTEAFF.

The gene calls are TRBV7-9 and TRBJ1-6; D is uncertain. CDR1 is SEHNR and CDR2 is FQNEAQ in the germline V gene (reference sequence). V shed 3 bases and J shed 6 bases, with 3 bases lying between them. The CDR3 is 12 amino acids. The CDR3: CASSFLNSPLHF. The CDR3 nucleotides are TGTGCCAGCAGCTTTCTTAATTCACCCCTCCACTTT.